A single sample gave rise to the 21 T cell receptor beta chains below, sequenced in a study of shared clonotypes between healthy human individuals. Only in-frame clones appear in the TCRdb table, and some are missing; sequencing was by immunoSEQ multiplex PCR. The table lists about 710,000 clones, 72% of them singletons, with more than 1.5% in the top ten. What was sequenced was memory CD4+ T cells sorted from blood. As for subset: CD45RA-negative fraction. These receptor sequences come from a woman aged 25 to 39 in good health.

The chain combines TRBV25-1 with TRBJ2-2; 7 bases map to TRBD2. In germline, CDR1 is MGHDK, CDR2 SYGVNS. With V trimmed by 5 bases and J by 6 bases, 9 bases remained unmatched. This CDR3 is built from 15 residues. The CDR3 DNA follows: TGTGCCAGCAGTTTCCAGGGAGGGGCGGCCGGGGAGCTGTTTTTT. As protein: CASSFQGGAAGELFF. Full variable domain (outside the CDR3, taken from reference TRBV25-1 and TRBJ2-2): EADIYQTPRYLVIGTGKKITLECSQTMGHDKMYWYQQDPGMELHLIHYSYGVNSTEKGDLSSESTVSRIRTEHFPLTLESARPSHTSQYLCASSFQGGAAGELFFGEGSRLTVL.

The chain uses TRBV7-6 and TRBJ1-3, with TRBD1 matching over 7 bases. The CDR3 sequence is 16 residues long. Germline V CDR1 and CDR2: SGHVS, FNYEAQ. V shed 5 bases, J shed 3 bases, and the junction held 10 bases outside the gene matches. The CDR3 spells CASSRGVDRVGNTIYF. The CDR3 bases are TGTGCCAGCAGCCGCGGAGTCGACAGGGTTGGAAACACCATATATTTT. Looking up the rest from reference TRBV7-6 and TRBJ1-3 gives the full variable domain: GAGVSQSPRYKVTKRGQDVALRCDPISGHVSLYWYRQALGQGPEFLTYFNYEAQQDKSGLPNDRFSAERPEGSISTLTIQRTEQRDSAMYRCASSRGVDRVGNTIYFGEGSWLTVV.

This clone was detected a few times. The chain recombines TRBV6-4 with TRBJ2-3, with 11 bases fitting TRBD2. Trimming cost V 6 bases and J 4 bases; bases outside gene matches: 6. There are 15 residues in the CDR3. Germline V CDR1 and CDR2: MRHNA, SNTAGT. The CDR3 DNA follows: TGTGCCAGCAGGCCCCTAGCGGGAGGTGCAGATACGCAGTATTTT. This translates into CASRPLAGGADTQYF.

The rearrangement joins TRBV5-1 to TRBJ2-2; TRBD2 is a possible D gene (6 bases). CDR1 is SGHRS and CDR2 is YFSETQ in the germline V gene. The CDR3 has 16 amino acids. V lost 0 bases and J lost 0, with 9 bases in between. The CDR3 region is CASSLALAPNTGELFF. The CDR3 bases are TGCGCCAGCAGCTTGGCCCTAGCGCCGAACACCGGGGAGCTGTTTTTT. The full variable domain, in which reference TRBV5-1 and TRBJ2-2 provide the parts outside the CDR3, is KAGVTQTPRYLIKTRGQQVTLSCSPISGHRSVSWYQQTPGQGLQFLFEYFSETQRNKGNFPGRFSGRQFSNSRSEMNVSTLELGDSALYLCASSLALAPNTGELFFGEGSRLTVL.

The V gene is TRBV2, the J gene TRBJ2-5; weak D call: TRBD2 (5 bases). V lost 4 bases, J lost 5 bases, and 14 bases lay in between. CDR1 and CDR2 (germline): SNHLY, FYNNEI. The CDR3 has 14 residues. This chain's CDR3 is CASSGELLGETQYF. In nucleotides, the CDR3 is TGTGCCAGCAGTGGGGAGTTATTGGGGGAGACCCAGTACTTC.

The J gene is TRBJ2-6, the V gene TRBV14, with D unclear. Germline V CDR1 and CDR2: SGHDN, FVKESK. The CDR3 is 14 residues long. Trimming cost V 5 bases and J 1 base, with 6 bases left between them. This chain's CDR3 is CASSFSSGANVLTF. CDR3 in DNA: TGTGCCAGCAGCTTCTCTTCTGGGGCCAACGTCCTGACTTTC.

This clone was detected a few times. The same CDR3 is also encoded by other DNA sequences in this sample. The chain couples TRBV18 to TRBJ1-2; 7 nucleotides agree with TRBD1. CDR3 length: 14 residues. Germline V lookup: CDR1 KGHSH, CDR2 LQKENI. V trimming: 3 bases; J trimming: 2 bases; junction bases outside the gene matches: 3. CDR3 coding DNA: TGTGCCAGCTCACCCCCGACAGGGAACTATGGCTACACCTTC. Its protein is CASSPPTGNYGYTF.

V usage is TRBV11-3 and J usage is TRBJ2-3; 8 nucleotides match TRBD2. Unmatched junction bases numbered 9, after V lost 6 bases and J lost 4 bases. The CDR3 sequence is 15 residues long. From germline, CDR1 is SGHNT and CDR2 YENEEA. The CDR3 protein is CASSSAGGGADTQYF. CDR3 coding DNA: TGTGCCAGCAGTTCTGCGGGGGGAGGGGCAGATACGCAGTATTTT. Full variable domain (outside the CDR3, taken from reference TRBV11-3 and TRBJ2-3): EAGVVQSPRYKIIEKKQPVAFWCNPISGHNTLYWYLQNLGQGPELLIRYENEEAVDDSQLPKDRFSAERLKGVDSTLKIQPAELGDSAVYLCASSSAGGGADTQYFGPGTRLTVL.

The chain couples TRBV29-1 to TRBJ2-7; D gene uncertain. The CDR3 is made up of 12 amino acids. Deletions cut 5 bases from V and 2 bases from J, with 10 bases between. Germline loops: CDR1 SQVTM, CDR2 ANQGSEA. The DNA of the CDR3 is TGCAGCGTTAGCTCGACCCCCTACGAGCAGTACTTC. It yields the protein CSVSSTPYEQYF.

Concerning this clone itself: This same CDR3 is encoded by further DNA sequences in the sample. This rearrangement joins TRBV5-1 to TRBJ2-1; 12 nucleotides align to TRBD1. The CDR3 consists of 14 residues. Germline V CDR1 and CDR2: SGHRS, YFSETQ. Losses at the gene ends were 4 bases for V and 8 bases for J; bases not matched to a gene: 4. The CDR3 bases are TGCGCCAGCAGCCTAGGGACAGGGGGCGATGAGCAGTTCTTC. It specifies CASSLGTGGDEQFF.

On this clone: This sample also contains other DNA sequences that code for the same CDR3. The chain joins TRBV30 to TRBJ2-7; TRBD1 might be the D (6 bases). Trimming shortened V by 0 bases and J by 7 bases, and 10 bases separated the two germline ends. Germline V gene lookup returns CDR1 GTSNPN and CDR2 SVGIG (reference sequence). This CDR3 contains 12 residues. The CDR3 DNA reads TGTGCCTGGAGTGTTTCAGGGGTTGAGCAGTACTTC. This encodes CAWSVSGVEQYF.

CDR3 residues: CASRPGGDGINEQFF. The CDR3 DNA follows: TGTGCCAGCCGCCCCGGGGGGGACGGGATCAATGAGCAGTTCTTC. The chain links TRBV28 to TRBJ2-1, with 8 nucleotides matching TRBD2. There are 15 residues in the CDR3. Germline assignment: CDR1 MDHEN and CDR2 SYDVKM. The V segment lost 8 bases and the J segment 6 bases; nucleotides outside the gene matches: 12. Full variable domain (outside the CDR3, taken from reference TRBV28 and TRBJ2-1): DVKVTQSSRYLVKRTGEKVFLECVQDMDHENMFWYRQDPGLGLRLIYFSYDVKMKEKGDIPEGYSVSREKKERFSLILESASTNQTSMYLCASRPGGDGINEQFFGPGTRLTVL.

For the CDR3, the DNA is TGTGCCTGGAGTCCCCCCCGGCGAGTGTCGGGGGAGCAGTACTTC. As protein: CAWSPPRRVSGEQYF. This rearrangement joins TRBV30 to TRBJ2-7, with TRBD2 as a possible D gene (5 bases). Trimming removed 2 bases from V and 7 bases from J, with 21 bases in between. The CDR3 sequence is 15 residues long. Germline V gene lookup returns CDR1 GTSNPN and CDR2 SVGIG (reference sequence).

This sequence joins TRBV7-9 and TRBJ2-4; D perhaps matches TRBD1 (5 bases). This CDR3 comprises 13 residues. Trimming stripped 4 bases from V and 8 bases from J, with 12 bases between. Germline assignment: CDR1 SEHNR and CDR2 FQNEAQ (reference sequence). CDR3 sequence (DNA): TGTGCCAGCAGCTCACCAGGGTGGGACATTCAGTACTTC. Amino acids: CASSSPGWDIQYF.

The chain carries TRBV18 and TRBJ2-3; 10 bases line up with TRBD1. Germline trimming cut 2 bases from V and 3 bases from J; bases unmatched to any gene: 5. The CDR3 is 16 residues long. In germline, CDR1 is KGHSH, CDR2 LQKENI. The CDR3: CASSPGTGVITDTQYF. The CDR3 nucleotides read TGTGCCAGCTCACCAGGGACAGGGGTAATTACAGATACGCAGTATTTT. Full variable domain (outside the CDR3, taken from reference TRBV18 and TRBJ2-3): NAGVMQNPRHLVRRRGQEARLRCSPMKGHSHVYWYRQLPEEGLKFMVYLQKENIIDESGMPKERFSAEFPKEGPSILRIQQVVRGDSAAYFCASSPGTGVITDTQYFGPGTRLTVL.

This chain links TRBV6-5 with TRBJ2-7, with TRBD1 matching over 7 bases. This CDR3 comprises 14 residues. Germline lookup yields CDR1 MNHEY and CDR2 SVGAGI. V was pared by 5 bases and J by 1 base, with 5 bases of the junction left unmatched. CDR3 sequence: CASSRQGLSYEQYF. CDR3 sequence (DNA): TGTGCCAGCAGTCGACAGGGCCTTTCCTACGAGCAGTACTTC.

The V and J genes are TRBV6-6 and TRBJ2-5, with 13 positions matching TRBD2. After removal of 5 bases from V and 4 bases from J, the junction contained 7 bases not matched to a gene. This CDR3 has 16 amino acids. Looked up from germline, CDR1 is MNHNY and CDR2 is SVGAGI (reference sequence). CDR3 sequence: CASSGPGTSGIETQYF. The CDR3 region has the DNA TGTGCCAGCAGTGGTCCGGGGACTAGCGGGATAGAGACCCAGTACTTC.

V gene TRBV28 combines with J gene TRBJ2-4, with 8 positions matching TRBD2. This CDR3 is 14 amino acids long. CDR1 and CDR2 from the germline V gene are MDHEN and SYDVKM. The V gene end was trimmed by 5 bases and the J gene end by 3 bases; junction bases not matched to a gene: 3. The CDR3: CASSVAGFKNIQYF. The CDR3 region has the DNA TGTGCCAGCAGTGTAGCGGGGTTCAAAAACATTCAGTACTTC.

The chain links TRBV7-2 to TRBJ2-7, with 9 nucleotides matching TRBD2. The CDR3 loop spans 18 amino acids. Germline CDR1 and CDR2: SGHTA and FQGNSA. V lost 5 bases and J lost 3; bases outside the gene matches: 17. CDR3 protein: CASSLLGGASGTVYEQYF. CDR3 DNA sequence: TGTGCCAGCAGCCTCCTCGGGGGGGCTAGCGGGACAGTCTACGAGCAGTACTTC.

This clone has a single count. The V gene is TRBV28, the J gene TRBJ2-7, with D possibly TRBD2 on 5 matching bases. The CDR3 totals 15 residues. The germline V and J ends were trimmed by 7 bases and 2 bases, with 18 bases remaining between them. Per germline, CDR1 MDHEN and CDR2 SYDVKM. CDR3 coding DNA: TGTGCCAGCAACGAGTGGAGGCCTACTACCTACGAGCAGTACTTC. Encoded protein: CASNEWRPTTYEQYF.

CDR3 sequence (DNA): TGTGCCAGCAGAGCCGGGGACAGGGTAACGTATGGCTACACCTTC. Its protein product is CASRAGDRVTYGYTF. The genes are TRBV2 and TRBJ1-2; 9 bases align to TRBD1. The germline V gene encodes CDR1 SNHLY and CDR2 FYNNEI. CDR3 length: 15 residues. J lost 5 bases, V lost 6 bases, and 10 bases had no gene match.